The 29 T cell receptor beta chains below come from one sample, sequenced in a study of blood T cell repertoires in COVID-19. Using immunoSEQ multiplex PCR, the repertoire was profiled, and TCRdb retains in-frame clones only, with some absent. Of some 120,000 clones listed, around 76% were seen once; the top ten hold around 6%. Sequencing used peripheral blood. The receptors originated from a man aged 55-75 years with acute or convalescent COVID-19.

This chain joins TRBV4-1 and TRBJ1-4, with TRBD1 matching 7 bases. CDR1 is MGHRA, CDR2 YSYEKL, per germline. The CDR3 is 15 amino acids. J lost 1 base, V lost 5 bases, and 4 bases had no gene match. CDR3 amino acids: CASSNRGETNEKLFF. The CDR3 nucleotides read TGCGCCAGCAGCAACAGGGGTGAAACTAATGAAAAACTGTTTTTT.

The chain is built from TRBV29-1 and TRBJ1-2; TRBD1 might be the D (6 bases). In germline, CDR1 is SQVTM, CDR2 ANQGSEA. The V end lost 4 bases, the J end lost 6 bases, and 18 bases lay between the germline ends. The CDR3 consists of 14 residues. The CDR3 DNA reads as TGCAGCGTTGGGGGGCCGGCCCCAGGGAATGGCTACACCTTC. It encodes CSVGGPAPGNGYTF.

There are a few counts of this clone. The chain carries TRBV29-1 and TRBJ2-7, with D maybe TRBD1 (6 bases). Germline values: CDR1 SQVTM, CDR2 ANQGSEA. V was clipped by 6 bases and J by 3 bases, with 12 bases between them. CDR3 length: 12 residues. Here the CDR3 DNA reads TGCAGCGTCCGGGACACACACTACGAGCAGTACTTC. Its translation is CSVRDTHYEQYF.

The chain employs TRBV13 and TRBJ1-1; TRBD1 is a possible D gene (5 bases). Germline V gene lookup returns CDR1 PRHDT and CDR2 FYEKMQ (reference sequence). This CDR3 is 14 amino acids long. The V and J ends lost 1 base and 1 base respectively, with 7 bases between them. The CDR3 loop reads CASSLVQGNTEAFF. As DNA, the CDR3 is TGTGCCAGCAGCTTAGTCCAGGGGAACACTGAAGCTTTCTTT.

DNA for the CDR3: TGTGCCAGCAGCTTGTTAGGTCAGGGGCGCACAGATACGCAGTATTTT. The encoded protein is CASSLLGQGRTDTQYF. V gene TRBV7-8 combines with J gene TRBJ2-3; weak D call: TRBD1 (6 bases). CDR1 and CDR2 (germline): SGHVS, FQNEAQ. Trimming stripped 3 bases from V and 1 base from J, with 14 bases between. The CDR3 consists of 16 residues.

The chain carries TRBV7-8 and TRBJ1-1; possibly TRBD1 for D (6 bases). The ends were cut back, 5 bases at V and 1 base at J, with 11 bases in the middle. Germline-derived CDR1 and CDR2 are SGHVS and FQNEAQ. CDR3 size: 14 residues. The CDR3 DNA follows: TGTGCCAGCAGCGGAAGACAGGCGAACACTGAAGCTTTCTTT. It yields the protein CASSGRQANTEAFF.

The chain carries TRBV10-1 and TRBJ1-3; D call uncertain. Deletions cut 4 bases from V and 3 bases from J, with 4 bases between. The CDR3 sequence is 12 residues long. CDR1 and CDR2 (germline): WNHNN, SYGVQD (reference sequence). The CDR3 region is CASSAGGNTIYF. DNA of the CDR3: TGCGCCAGCAGTGCGGGTGGAAACACCATATATTTT.

The chain employs TRBV6-1 and TRBJ1-6; 9 bases line up with TRBD1. Germline lookup yields CDR1 MNHNS and CDR2 SASEGT. The CDR3 length is 16 residues. The V gene end was trimmed by 1 base and the J gene end by 7 bases; junction bases not matched to a gene: 5. The CDR3 DNA is TGTGCCAGCAGTGAAGGTTCAGGACAGGGGAATTCACCCCTCCACTTT. Amino acids: CASSEGSGQGNSPLHF.

This chain connects TRBV11-2 to TRBJ1-2; D not resolved. The CDR3 loop spans 15 amino acids. The germline gives CDR1 SGHAT, CDR2 FQNNGV. The V end lost 5 bases, the J end lost 0 bases, and 13 bases lay between the germline ends. Here the CDR3 DNA reads TGTGCCAGCAGCCCCACTTTCAATCCTAACTATGGCTACACCTTC. The encoded protein is CASSPTFNPNYGYTF.

The genes are TRBV29-1 and TRBJ2-1; a possible D gene is TRBD2 (5 bases). Germline lookup yields CDR1 SQVTM and CDR2 ANQGSEA. This CDR3 spans 14 amino acids. The CDR3 reads CSAIRGYSYNEQFF. CDR3 DNA: TGCAGTGCAATCAGAGGGTACTCCTACAATGAGCAGTTCTTC.

This clone was detected a few times. The chain uses TRBV9 and TRBJ1-1, with a tentative D call TRBD1 (6 bases). Germline CDR1 is SGDLS and CDR2 is YYNGEE. V was shortened by 0 bases and J by 6 bases, with 12 bases between the two germline ends. This CDR3 is 14 amino acids long. CDR3 nucleotides: TGTGCCAGCAGCGTAGGAGGGGGACATTCTGAAGCTTTCTTT. This encodes CASSVGGGHSEAFF.

The chain combines TRBV5-6 with TRBJ2-2, with D possibly TRBD2 on 6 matching bases. The CDR3 length is 16 residues. Trimming stripped 4 bases from V and 0 bases from J, with 13 bases between. Germline V gives CDR1 SGHDT, CDR2 YYEEEE. The DNA of the CDR3 is TGTGCCAGCAGCGGCGGGGTGCGCGCGAACACCGGGGAGCTGTTTTTT. Residues: CASSGGVRANTGELFF. Full variable domain (remainder filled in from reference TRBV5-6 and TRBJ2-2): DAGVTQSPTHLIKTRGQQVTLRCSPKSGHDTVSWYQQALGQGPQFIFQYYEEEERQRGNFPDRFSGHQFPNYSSELNVNALLLGDSALYLCASSGGVRANTGELFFGEGSRLTVL.

This clone turned up a few times. The V gene is TRBV5-1, the J gene TRBJ1-2; 8 nucleotides align to TRBD1. Germline CDR1 reads SGHRS; CDR2 reads YFSETQ. The CDR3 runs to 14 residues. Losses at the gene ends were 3 bases for V and 5 bases for J; bases not matched to a gene: 6. Written as DNA, the CDR3 is TGCGCCAGCAGCTCGGGACAGGTCCTTTATGGCTACACCTTC. The encoded protein is CASSSGQVLYGYTF.

The chain is built from TRBV7-7 and TRBJ2-5; either TRBD1 or TRBD2 may supply D (5 bases each). This CDR3 is 15 amino acids long. The germline V gene encodes CDR1 SSHAT and CDR2 FNYEAQ (reference sequence). V lost 5 bases to trimming and J lost 5 bases, with 18 bases between them. CDR3 sequence reads: CASSLGEIGHETQYF. For the CDR3, the DNA is TGTGCCAGCAGCCTAGGGGAGATCGGGCATGAGACCCAGTACTTC.

The chain carries TRBV23-1 and TRBJ1-5; D possibly corresponds to TRBD1 (5 bases). TRBV23-1 is filed as an ORF, its function uncertain. The V end was cut by 4 bases, the J end by 6 bases, with 19 bases between. The CDR3 covers 16 residues. The CDR3 bases are TGCGCCAGCAGTCGGCGGTTTTCAGGGAGGACTCAGCCCCAGCATTTT. Protein product: CASSRRFSGRTQPQHF.

This sequence joins TRBV6-5 and TRBJ2-5; the match to TRBD2 covers 13 bases. The CDR3 runs to 15 residues. Germline trimming cut 8 bases from V and 5 bases from J; bases unmatched to any gene: 8. Germline assignment: CDR1 MNHEY and CDR2 SVGAGI. The CDR3 sequence is CASWRLAGGSETQYF. The CDR3 DNA sequence: TGTGCCAGCTGGCGACTAGCGGGAGGATCGGAGACCCAGTACTTC.

This clone was detected a few times. This rearrangement joins TRBV7-8 to TRBJ2-3; 7 bases line up with TRBD1. This CDR3 region has 20 residues. Germline V gene lookup returns CDR1 SGHVS and CDR2 FQNEAQ. Trimming took 2 bases from V and 4 from J; bases not matched to a gene: 21. The CDR3 is CASSLRQKRGGDGLADTQYF. CDR3 DNA sequence: TGTGCCAGCAGCTTACGGCAAAAGAGAGGGGGCGACGGGCTCGCAGATACGCAGTATTTT.

About this clone: This specimen includes other DNA sequences encoding the same CDR3. V usage is TRBV5-1 and J usage is TRBJ1-5; 7 bases map to TRBD1. The germline V gene encodes CDR1 SGHRS and CDR2 YFSETQ. J gave up 7 bases and V 0 bases, and 4 bases lay outside the gene matches. The CDR3 spans 14 residues. CDR3 sequence (DNA): TGCGCCAGCAGCTTGGGGGACAGCAGCCAGCCCCAGCATTTT. This codes for CASSLGDSSQPQHF.

This chain uses TRBV24-1 with TRBJ2-1; 10 bases fit TRBD2. From germline, CDR1 is KGHDR and CDR2 SFDVKD. CDR3 length: 16 amino acids. After removal of 6 bases from V and 5 bases from J, the junction contained 9 bases not matched to a gene. For the CDR3, the DNA is TGTGCCACCAGTAGTGCCGGGACTAGCGCCCACAATGAGCAGTTCTTC. Translation gives CATSSAGTSAHNEQFF.

The genes are TRBV2 and TRBJ1-4; maybe TRBD1 (5 bases). The CDR3 length is 15 residues. V was cut by 6 bases and J by 3 bases, with 14 bases left in between. Germline-derived CDR1 and CDR2 are SNHLY and FYNNEI. The CDR3 sequence is CASSADGGANEKLFF. The CDR3 DNA reads as TGTGCCAGCAGCGCAGACGGGGGAGCTAATGAAAAACTGTTTTTT.

The V call is TRBV11-3, the J call TRBJ2-6; possible D gene TRBD1, 5 bases. Germline assignment: CDR1 SGHNT and CDR2 YENEEA. The CDR3 is 16 residues long. Deletions cut 5 bases from V and 0 bases from J, with 11 bases between. The CDR3 nucleotides are TGTGCCAGCAGCCCAGGGTTCGGCTCTGGGGCCAACGTCCTGACTTTC. It yields the protein CASSPGFGSGANVLTF.

This chain joins TRBV27 and TRBJ1-6, with D unresolved. Germline-derived CDR1 and CDR2 are MNHEY and SMNVEV (reference sequence). Trimming pared 2 bases from V and 10 bases from J, leaving 12 bases between. This CDR3 has 14 amino acids. The CDR3 here is CASSLEGRRSPLHF. The CDR3 DNA reads as TGTGCCAGCAGTTTAGAGGGCAGGCGCTCACCCCTCCACTTT.

V is TRBV7-9 and J is TRBJ1-2, with TRBD1 matching 9 bases. The trim removed 2 bases at V and 3 bases at J, leaving 4 bases unmatched. Germline CDR1 is SEHNR and CDR2 is FQNEAQ (reference sequence). This CDR3 is built from 15 residues. The CDR3 loop is CASSLRGQGDYGYTF. In DNA, the CDR3 is TGTGCCAGCAGCTTAAGGGGACAGGGCGACTATGGCTACACCTTC.

The gene calls are TRBV18 and TRBJ2-1; 8 bases are shared with TRBD1. V trimming: 1 base; J trimming: 9 bases; junction bases outside the gene matches: 17. Germline CDR1 and CDR2: KGHSH and LQKENI. This CDR3 contains 18 residues. The CDR3 DNA is TGTGCCAGCTCACCACGGATCGGACAGGGAGGTAACGATGGTGAGCAGTTCTTC. This encodes CASSPRIGQGGNDGEQFF.

The chain recombines TRBV6-5 with TRBJ2-7, with a tentative D call TRBD2 (6 bases). Germline V gene lookup returns CDR1 MNHEY and CDR2 SVGAGI. This CDR3 has 14 amino acids. Deletions cut 0 bases from V and 5 bases from J, with 11 bases between. The CDR3 loop is CASSYSRGGNEQYF. Here the CDR3 DNA reads TGTGCCAGCAGTTACTCGCGGGGAGGCAACGAGCAGTACTTC.

The chain joins TRBV5-1 to TRBJ2-1; 11 positions match TRBD1. This CDR3 is built from 15 residues. Germline V gene sequence: CDR1 SGHRS, CDR2 YFSETQ. The V and J ends lost 4 bases and 9 bases, in that order; junction bases with no gene match: 9. In nucleotides, the CDR3 is TGCGCCAGCAGCCCGAGGGGGACAGGGGGAGGTGAGCAGTTCTTC. Translation gives CASSPRGTGGGEQFF.

The rearrangement links TRBV7-9 to TRBJ1-1; D is possibly TRBD1 (5 bases). Trimming removed 5 bases from V and 8 bases from J, with 15 bases in between. The CDR3 contains 13 residues. Germline V CDR1 and CDR2: SEHNR, FQNEAQ (reference sequence). DNA of the CDR3: TGTGCCAGCAGCGTCAACCCGGGGGAGGAAGCTTTCTTT. It encodes CASSVNPGEEAFF.

This rearrangement joins TRBV12-2 to TRBJ2-5; TRBD1, the table's D call, was not compared with the DNA. TRBV12-2 is given as a pseudogene. The CDR3 totals 18 residues. Written as DNA, the CDR3 is TGTGCAAGTCGCTCCGATTACCGAGGACAGGGGACGGTAGAGACCCAGTACTTC. It specifies CASRSDYRGQGTVETQYF.

J is TRBJ1-5 and V is TRBV3-1 (or the pseudogene TRBV3-2), with D uncertain. The V and J ends lost 4 bases and 4 bases respectively, with 14 bases between them. There are 15 residues in the CDR3. The germline CDR1 and CDR2 sequences are LGHDT and YNNKEL (reference sequence). CDR3 bases: TGTGCCAGCAGCCTAAGCGGCAGGAGGAATCAGCCCCAGCATTTT. It encodes CASSLSGRRNQPQHF.